The sequence of this TCR beta chain was determined in a study of T cell repertoires in cytomegalovirus infection. TCRdb analysed the reads with MiXCR anew, one entry per CDR3 protein. This table has 830,000 or so distinct CDR3 sequences, approximately 32% appearing once. This clonotype was picked up a small number of times. Its antigen is currently unknown. The receptor was isolated from a human donor in good health (CMV status not recorded). Some clones in this sample may be carry-over from other donors' samples. Sequencing used cultured CD8+ T cells from PBMCs, obtained from culture after CMV antigen stimulation.

CDR3: CASSLGQSHNEQFF. The DNA of the CDR3 is TGTGCCAGCAGTTTAGGACAGTCTCACAATGAGCAGTTCTTC. The V call is TRBV6-4, the J call TRBJ2-1; TRBD1 is a possible D gene (6 bases). Germline V gives CDR1 MRHNA, CDR2 SNTAGT. The CDR3 spans 14 residues. Trimming shortened V by 5 bases and J by 5 bases, and 13 bases separated the two germline ends.